This TCR beta chain appears in the sequencing data of a study of control samples from healthy donors and cancer patients (dated by TCRdb to between 2020 and 2021). This clone was counted a few times. Its antigen remains unidentified. Qualities for individual bases were not recorded, and no much larger clone is one base off. The method behind the library was the immunoSEQ multiplex PCR assay. In TCRdb, the immuneACCESS table is reduced to in-frame sequences with V and J assigned. These tables do not hold every clone; where another copy was compared, an unresolved V gene accounts for under half, and the others remain unexplained. This sample lists 90,000 to 100,000 clones; over 60% were detected once. The top ten hold more than 9% of the sample. The TCR was taken from a woman in her twenties or thirties in good health. The sequencing sample was made of blood.

The nucleotide sequence is given as TGTGCCAGCAGTTCCCTACCGGACAGGGGACACGAGCAGTACTTC. The resulting protein is CASSSLPDRGHEQYF. Recombination connected TRBV6-2 or TRBV6-3 to TRBJ2-7, with 9 bases aligning to TRBD1. V is trimmed back by 4 bases and J by 5 bases, and the junction contains 9 bases that no gene match accounts for. Sequences MNHEY (CDR1) and SVGEGT (CDR2) are obtained from the germline V gene. The CDR3 covers 15 residues, taking in both the cysteine and the phenylalanine. Only the CDR3 part of the read is kept: 45 bases, read in frame from the first base.